This TCR beta chain was recovered during a study of shared clonotypes between healthy human individuals. The CDR3 sequence is 15 residues long. Germline V gives CDR1 SGHDT, CDR2 YYEEEE. Trimming left V 3 bases short and J 3 bases short, with 12 bases between. The repertoire was sequenced with immunoSEQ multiplex PCR; TCRdb's copy has only in-frame clones and lacks some. The sample carries 2,100,000 or so clones, around 95% recorded once. Sequenced sample: naive CD4+ T cells sorted from blood. Subset in this sample: CD45RA+ positively selected. This sequence joins TRBV5-6 and TRBJ2-2; D may be TRBD1 or TRBD2 (6 bases each). The receptor was derived from a man in his late teens or twenties in good health. CDR3 in amino acids: CASSSGGAYTGELFF. The CDR3, as DNA: TGTGCCAGCAGCTCCGGGGGCGCTTACACCGGGGAGCTGTTTTTT. Supplemented by reference TRBV5-6 and TRBJ2-2, the full variable domain reads DAGVTQSPTHLIKTRGQQVTLRCSPKSGHDTVSWYQQALGQGPQFIFQYYEEEERQRGNFPDRFSGHQFPNYSSELNVNALLLGDSALYLCASSSGGAYTGELFFGEGSRLTVL.